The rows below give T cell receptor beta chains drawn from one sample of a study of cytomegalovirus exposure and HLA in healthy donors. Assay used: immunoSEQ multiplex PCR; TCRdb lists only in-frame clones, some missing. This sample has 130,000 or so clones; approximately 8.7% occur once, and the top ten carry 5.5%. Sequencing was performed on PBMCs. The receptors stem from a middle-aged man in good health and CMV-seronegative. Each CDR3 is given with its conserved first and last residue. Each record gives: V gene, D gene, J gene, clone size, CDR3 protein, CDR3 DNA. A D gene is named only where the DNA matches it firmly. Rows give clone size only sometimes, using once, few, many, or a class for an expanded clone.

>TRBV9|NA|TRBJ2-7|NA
CASSVPSYEQYF
TGTGCCAGCAGCGTACCTTCCTACGAGCAGTACTTC
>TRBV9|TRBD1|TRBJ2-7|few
CASSLGQGYEQYF
TGTGCCAGCAGCTTGGGACAGGGCTACGAGCAGTACTTC
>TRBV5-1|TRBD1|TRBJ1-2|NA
CASSLTGGQVYGYTF
TGCGCCAGCAGCCTGACAGGGGGTCAGGTTTATGGCTACACCTTC
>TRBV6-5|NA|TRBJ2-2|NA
CASSYAGGTGELFF
TGTGCCAGCAGTTATGCTGGGGGGACCGGGGAGCTGTTTTTT
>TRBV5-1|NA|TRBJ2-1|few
CASSLVGGSYNEQFF
TGCGCCAGCAGCTTGGTCGGGGGCTCCTACAATGAGCAGTTCTTC
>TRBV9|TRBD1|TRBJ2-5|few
CASSSLLQGVETQYF
TGTGCCAGCAGCTCTCTGTTACAGGGGGTGGAGACCCAGTACTTC
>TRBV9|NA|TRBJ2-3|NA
CASSEAWGQTGGTQYF
TGTGCCAGCAGCGAGGCATGGGGACAAACCGGAGGCACGCAGTATTTT
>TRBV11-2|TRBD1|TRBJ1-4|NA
CASSFERGREKLFF
TGTGCCAGCAGCTTTGAGAGGGGGCGTGAAAAACTGTTTTTT
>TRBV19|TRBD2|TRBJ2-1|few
CASSALAGGPYNEQFF
TGTGCCAGTAGTGCATTAGCGGGGGGTCCCTACAATGAGCAGTTCTTC
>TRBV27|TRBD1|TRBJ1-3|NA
CASSPRQGGLEGNTIYF
TGTGCCAGCAGTCCGCGACAGGGGGGATTGGAGGGTAACACCATATATTTT
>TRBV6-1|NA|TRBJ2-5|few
CASSGDFLGAQYF
TGTGCCAGCAGCGGGGACTTTCTCGGGGCCCAGTACTTC
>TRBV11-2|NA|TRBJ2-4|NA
CASSPRGDRESIQYF
TGTGCCAGCAGCCCGCGGGGGGACAGGGAGAGCATTCAGTACTTC
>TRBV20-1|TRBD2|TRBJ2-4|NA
CSARKAGEEHF
TGCAGTGCTAGAAAGGCGGGGGAGGAACACTTC
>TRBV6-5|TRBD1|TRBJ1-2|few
CASSQSTGWYGYTF
TGTGCCAGCAGTCAGTCGACAGGGTGGTATGGCTACACCTTC
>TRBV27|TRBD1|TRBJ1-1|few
CASSLSGTGTAEAFF
TGTGCCAGCAGTTTATCCGGGACAGGGACGGCTGAAGCTTTCTTT
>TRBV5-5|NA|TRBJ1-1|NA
CASSFSPMNTEAFF
TGTGCCAGCAGCTTTAGCCCCATGAACACTGAAGCTTTCTTT
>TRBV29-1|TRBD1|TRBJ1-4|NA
CSVEDGVTQGDEKLFF
TGCAGCGTTGAAGATGGAGTGACACAGGGGGACGAAAAACTGTTTTTT
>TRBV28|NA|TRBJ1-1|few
CASSLPTGGWNTEAFF
TGTGCCAGCAGTCTACCGACCGGGGGGTGGAACACTGAAGCTTTCTTT
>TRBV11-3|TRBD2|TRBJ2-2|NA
CARKLAGGPGGELFF
TGTGCCAGAAAACTAGCGGGGGGGCCTGGCGGGGAGCTGTTTTTT
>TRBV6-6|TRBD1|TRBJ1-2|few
CASSYSTWDRESGYTF
TGTGCCAGCAGTTACTCGACATGGGACAGGGAGAGTGGCTACACCTTC
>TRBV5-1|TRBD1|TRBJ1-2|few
CASSLSGQEYYGYTF
TGCGCCAGCAGCTTGTCGGGACAGGAGTACTATGGCTACACCTTC
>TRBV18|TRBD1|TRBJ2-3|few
CASSPGQGPPNF
TGTGCCAGCTCACCGGGACAGGGTCCCCCAAATTTT
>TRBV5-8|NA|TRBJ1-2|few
CASSLATGQLSGGYTF
TGTGCCAGCAGCTTGGCTACAGGGCAACTATCTGGCGGCTACACCTTC
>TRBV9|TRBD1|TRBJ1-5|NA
CASSGGTAINQPQHF
TGTGCCAGCAGCGGAGGGACAGCTATCAATCAGCCCCAGCATTTT
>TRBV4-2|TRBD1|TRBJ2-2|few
CASSQDREGQGFLDTGELFF
TGTGCCAGCAGCCAAGATCGGGAGGGACAGGGGTTTCTGGACACCGGGGAGCTGTTTTTT
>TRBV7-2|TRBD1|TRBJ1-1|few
CASSLGQGLTEAFF
TGTGCCAGCAGCTTAGGACAGGGTTTGACTGAAGCTTTCTTT
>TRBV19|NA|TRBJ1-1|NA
CASSLDSDMNTEAFF
TGTGCCAGTAGTCTTGACAGCGATATGAACACTGAAGCTTTCTTT
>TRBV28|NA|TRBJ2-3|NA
CASSFSGRGDTQYF
TGTGCCAGCAGTTTTTCCGGACGGGGAGATACGCAGTATTTT
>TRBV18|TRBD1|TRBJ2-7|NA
CASSRLGQGVDEQYF
TGTGCCAGCTCACGTCTGGGACAGGGGGTAGACGAGCAGTACTTC
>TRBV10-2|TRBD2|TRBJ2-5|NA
CASSEAGGYQETQYF
TGCGCCAGCAGTGAGGCGGGGGGGTACCAAGAGACCCAGTACTTC
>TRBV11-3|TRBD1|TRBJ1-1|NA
CASSFQGAPPTEAFF
TGTGCCAGCAGCTTTCAGGGGGCGCCCCCCACTGAAGCTTTCTTT
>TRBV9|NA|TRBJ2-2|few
CASSELGTTEGNTGELFF
TGTGCCAGCAGCGAACTAGGTACAACAGAGGGGAACACCGGGGAGCTGTTTTTT
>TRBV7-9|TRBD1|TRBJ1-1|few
CASSARTGGVTEAFF
TGTGCCAGCAGCGCGCGGACAGGGGGCGTTACTGAAGCTTTCTTT
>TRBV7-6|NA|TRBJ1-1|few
CASSPAVGHVNTEAFF
TGTGCCAGCAGCCCTGCTGTGGGACACGTGAACACTGAAGCTTTCTTT
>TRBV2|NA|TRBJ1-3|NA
CASSESRGTGNTIYF
TGTGCCAGCAGTGAATCGAGGGGGACTGGAAACACCATATATTTT
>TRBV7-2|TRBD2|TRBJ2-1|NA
CASSLVSLAGGVNEQFF
TGTGCCAGCAGCTTAGTAAGTCTAGCGGGGGGAGTAAATGAGCAGTTCTTC
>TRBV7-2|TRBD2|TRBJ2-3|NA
CASSLGTSGGADTQYF
TGTGCCAGCAGCTTGGGGACTAGCGGGGGGGCAGATACGCAGTATTTT
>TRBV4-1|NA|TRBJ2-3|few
CASSQVDLGFSDTQYF
TGCGCCAGCAGCCAAGTGGACTTGGGTTTTTCGGATACGCAGTATTTT
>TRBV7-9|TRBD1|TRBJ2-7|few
CASSSHRGPLDYEQYF
TGTGCCAGCAGCTCCCACAGGGGCCCCCTTGACTACGAGCAGTACTTC
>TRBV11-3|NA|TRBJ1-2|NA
CASRPAVPGHINYGYTF
TGTGCCAGCAGACCAGCCGTACCGGGACATATCAACTATGGCTACACCTTC
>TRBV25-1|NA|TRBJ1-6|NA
CASSALFPANSALHF
TGTGCCAGCAGTGCCCTGTTTCCTGCCAATTCAGCCCTCCACTTT
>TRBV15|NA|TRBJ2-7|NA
CATSRNRANEQYF
TGTGCCACCAGCAGAAACAGGGCCAACGAGCAGTACTTC
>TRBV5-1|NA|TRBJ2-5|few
CASSLGLGAFQETQYF
TGCGCCAGCAGCTTGGGGCTAGGAGCATTTCAAGAGACCCAGTACTTC
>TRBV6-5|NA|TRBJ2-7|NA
CASSSNMAYEQYF
TGTGCCAGCAGTTCCAACATGGCCTACGAGCAGTACTTC
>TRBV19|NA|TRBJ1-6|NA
CASSMDSTSSYNSPLHF
TGTGCCAGTAGTATGGACAGCACGAGCTCCTATAATTCACCCCTCCACTTT
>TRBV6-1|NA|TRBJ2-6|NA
CASSEVGRGANVLTF
TGTGCCAGCAGTGAAGTAGGGAGAGGGGCCAACGTCCTGACTTTC
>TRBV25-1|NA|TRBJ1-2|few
CASSDISSYGYTF
TGTGCCAGCAGTGACATCTCGAGCTATGGCTACACCTTC
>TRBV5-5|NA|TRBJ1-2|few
CASSLVGSGSDGYTF
TGTGCCAGCAGCTTGGTGGGGTCGGGAAGTGATGGCTACACCTTC
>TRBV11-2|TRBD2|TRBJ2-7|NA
CASSLTSGAHYEQYF
TGTGCCAGCAGCCTTACTAGCGGGGCCCACTACGAGCAGTACTTC
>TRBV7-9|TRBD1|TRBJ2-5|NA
CASSFGQGVGETQYF
TGTGCCAGCAGCTTCGGACAGGGAGTAGGAGAGACCCAGTACTTC
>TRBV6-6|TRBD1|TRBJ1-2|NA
CASRPPGTGMDGYTF
TGTGCCAGCAGGCCCCCCGGGACAGGGATGGATGGCTACACCTTC
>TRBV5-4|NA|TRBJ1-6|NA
CASSSGLGAADSPLHF
TGTGCCAGCAGCTCCGGGCTGGGGGCTGCGGATTCACCCCTCCACTTT